This T cell receptor (beta chain) was profiled in a study of shared clonotypes between healthy human individuals. Study-wide background: Ranging from 18 to 49 in age, donors were a couple of women and a few men.

CD45RO-negative CD8 cells positively selected for CCR7 made up the naive population, which excluded terminally differentiated effector memory CD45RA+ cells. There are 13 residues in the CDR3. Trimming cost V 6 bases and J 3 bases, with 8 bases left between them. The germline V gene encodes CDR1 WNHNN and CDR2 SYGVQD (reference sequence). This table comes from immunoSEQ multiplex PCR, and its TCRdb copy is limited to in-frame clones, with some not included. The table includes 550,000 to 750,000 clones, roughly 96% detected once. The clonotype comes from a woman aged 30 to 39 in good health. Sample: naive CD8+ T cells sorted from blood. The V call is TRBV10-1, the J call TRBJ2-2; D is perhaps TRBD1 (6 bases). The chain's CDR3 is CASSTGYTGELFF. CDR3 DNA sequence: TGCGCCAGCAGCACAGGGTACACCGGGGAGCTGTTTTTT.